This T cell receptor (beta chain) originates from a study of blood T cell repertoires in COVID-19. Study details: The cDNA or gDNA used as material had been derived from T cells, B-cell-depleted T cells, or PBMCs.

This clone was counted a few times. Measured with immunoSEQ multiplex PCR; TCRdb has only the in-frame clones, and not every one. The table lists more than 150,000 clones, 70% to 85% of them singletons. Germline V gene sequence: CDR1 LGHNA, CDR2 YNFKEQ. V shed 2 bases and J shed 10 bases, with 9 bases lying between them. The CDR3 extends over 13 amino acids. The sample was PBMCs or T cells enriched from blood (not recorded which). The source of this sequence is a woman between 45 and 60 years old who had recovered from COVID-19. The J gene is TRBJ1-6, the V gene TRBV4-2; weak D call: TRBD1 (6 bases). DNA for the CDR3: TGTGCCAGCAGCCAACAGGGGTTCTCACCCCTCCACTTT. This translates into CASSQQGFSPLHF.